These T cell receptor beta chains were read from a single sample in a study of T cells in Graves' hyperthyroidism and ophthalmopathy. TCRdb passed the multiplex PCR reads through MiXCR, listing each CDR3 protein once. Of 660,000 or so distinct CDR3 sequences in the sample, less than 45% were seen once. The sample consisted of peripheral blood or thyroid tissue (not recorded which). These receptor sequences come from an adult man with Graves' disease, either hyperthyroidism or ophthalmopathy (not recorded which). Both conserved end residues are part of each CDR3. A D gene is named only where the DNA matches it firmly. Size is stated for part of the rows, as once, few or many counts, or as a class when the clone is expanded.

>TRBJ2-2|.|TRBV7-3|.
CASSLTGSGELFF
TGTGCCAGCAGCTTAACAGGGTCCGGGGAGCTGTTTTTT
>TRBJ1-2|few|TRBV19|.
CASSIEIREPGHYGYTF
TGTGCCAGTAGTATAGAGATCCGGGAGCCGGGCCACTATGGCTACACCTTC
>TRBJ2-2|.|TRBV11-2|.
CASSAQPGGELFF
TGTGCCAGCAGTGCCCAGCCGGGCGGGGAGCTGTTTTTT
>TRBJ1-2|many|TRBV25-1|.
CASSEGGEDGYTF
TGTGCCAGCAGTGAGGGGGGTGAGGATGGCTACACCTTC
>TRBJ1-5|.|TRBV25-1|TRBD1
CASSDDRGHQPQHF
TGTGCCAGCAGTGACGACAGGGGACATCAGCCCCAGCATTTT
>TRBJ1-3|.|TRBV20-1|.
CSAAKGGGLGNTIYF
TGCAGTGCCGCCAAGGGCGGGGGGCTAGGAAACACCATATATTTT
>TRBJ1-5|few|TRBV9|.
CASSATVNHWPQHF
TGTGCCAGCAGCGCCACAGTAAATCACTGGCCCCAGCATTTT
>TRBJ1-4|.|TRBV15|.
CATSRQTRVGNEKLFF
TGTGCCACCAGCAGACAGACCAGGGTCGGGAATGAAAAACTGTTTTTT
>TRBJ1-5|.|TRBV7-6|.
CASSLAGGAYNQPQHF
TGTGCCAGCAGCTTGGCCGGAGGGGCCTACAATCAGCCCCAGCATTTT
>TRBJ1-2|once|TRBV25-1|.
CAPREGSDHGYTF
TGTGCCCCAAGGGAGGGGAGCGACCATGGCTACACCTTC
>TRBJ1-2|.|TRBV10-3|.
CAINEGQGSRGYTF
TGTGCCATCAACGAGGGGCAGGGGTCGCGTGGCTACACCTTC
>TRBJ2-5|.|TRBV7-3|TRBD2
CASSRAEGLAGQETQYF
TGTGCCAGCAGCCGTGCCGAAGGCCTAGCGGGGCAAGAGACCCAGTACTTC
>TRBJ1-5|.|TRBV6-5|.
CASSPGTGYSNQPQHF
TGTGCCAGCAGCCCCGGGACGGGATATAGCAATCAGCCCCAGCATTTT
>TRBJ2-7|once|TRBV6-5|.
CASSDGLSDEQYF
TGTGCCAGCAGTGACGGACTTTCGGACGAGCAGTACTTC
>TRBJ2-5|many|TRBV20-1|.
CSVRAGPRETQYF
TGCAGTGTCCGAGCGGGTCCCCGGGAGACCCAGTACTTC
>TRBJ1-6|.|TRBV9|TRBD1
CASSFGTGGFDSPLHF
TGTGCCAGCAGCTTTGGGACAGGGGGCTTCGATTCACCCCTCCACTTT
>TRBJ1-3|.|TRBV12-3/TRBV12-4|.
CASSEDGFSSGNTIYF
TGTGCCAGCAGTGAGGACGGCTTCAGCTCTGGAAACACCATATATTTT
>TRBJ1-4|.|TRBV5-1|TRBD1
CASSSRDRAEKLFF
TGCGCCAGCAGCTCCCGGGACAGGGCTGAAAAACTGTTTTTT
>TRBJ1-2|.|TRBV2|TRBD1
CASSEVRTGLDYGYTF
TGTGCCAGCAGTGAAGTGAGGACAGGATTAGACTATGGCTACACCTTC
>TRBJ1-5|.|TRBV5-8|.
CASSLGSAGRHQPQHF
TGTGCCAGCAGCTTGGGTTCGGCAGGGCGCCATCAGCCCCAGCATTTT
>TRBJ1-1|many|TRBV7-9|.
CASSLGGISKTEAFF
TGTGCCAGCAGCTTAGGTGGGATCTCCAAAACTGAAGCTTTCTTT
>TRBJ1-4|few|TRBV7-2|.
CASSEDLATNEKLFF
TGTGCCAGCAGCGAAGACCTTGCAACTAATGAAAAACTGTTTTTT
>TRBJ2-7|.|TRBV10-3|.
CAISVFGPGDEQYF
TGTGCCATCAGTGTTTTTGGTCCAGGGGACGAGCAGTACTTC
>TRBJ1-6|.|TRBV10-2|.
CASSLNLGAGEYNSPLHF
TGTGCCAGCAGTTTAAACTTGGGGGCAGGGGAATATAATTCACCCCTCCACTTT
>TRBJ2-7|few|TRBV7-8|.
CASSLGVGLTYEQYF
TGTGCCAGCAGCTTAGGTGTCGGGTTAACCTACGAGCAGTACTTC
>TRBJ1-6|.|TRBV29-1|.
CSVGDPLHF
TGCAGCGTTGGGGATCCCCTCCACTTT
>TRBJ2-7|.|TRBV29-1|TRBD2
CSGLLGTSYEQYF
TGCAGCGGCCTTCTCGGGACTAGCTACGAGCAGTACTTC
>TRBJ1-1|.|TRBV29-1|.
CSQSIGALNTEAFF
TGCAGCCAATCGATAGGGGCGTTGAACACTGAAGCTTTCTTT
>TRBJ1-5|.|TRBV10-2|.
CASSGQTMDQPQHF
TGCGCCAGCAGTGGACAGACCATGGATCAGCCCCAGCATTTT
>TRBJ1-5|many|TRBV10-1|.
CASSEGPRQPQHF
TGCGCCAGCAGTGAGGGCCCCCGTCAGCCCCAGCATTTT